What follows are 24 T cell receptor beta chains derived from one specimen sequenced in a study of cytomegalovirus exposure and HLA in healthy donors. The PCR used 60 Vbeta and 13 Jbeta primers. TCRdb's copy holds only in-frame clones and misses some; the assay was immunoSEQ multiplex PCR. The data contain about 150,000 clones, less than 90% of them singletons. The sample was PBMCs. These receptor sequences come from a male donor in good health and CMV-seropositive.

The chain couples TRBV5-4 to TRBJ2-7; D unclear. Germline CDR1 and CDR2: SGHNT and YYREEE (reference sequence). The V end lost 0 bases, the J end lost 4 bases, and 5 bases lay between the germline ends. CDR3 size: 12 residues. CDR3 in amino acids: CASSLDEYEQYF. For the CDR3, the DNA is TGTGCCAGCAGCTTGGACGAGTACGAGCAGTACTTC.

There are a few counts of this clone. The V gene is TRBV27, the J gene TRBJ1-4, with D unresolved. V was pared by 0 bases and J by 6 bases, with 5 bases between. The CDR3 runs to 13 residues. Germline V gives CDR1 MNHEY, CDR2 SMNVEV (reference sequence). The CDR3 loop reads CASSLSEYEKLFF. The DNA for the CDR3 is TGTGCCAGCAGTTTATCGGAGTATGAAAAACTGTTTTTT.

V usage is TRBV4-1 and J usage is TRBJ1-1, with no clear D. V shed 1 base and J shed 1 base, with 10 bases lying between them. The CDR3 sequence is 15 residues long. Germline-derived CDR1 and CDR2 are MGHRA and YSYEKL. The CDR3 DNA follows: TGCGCCAGCAGCCAAGTCGGTGAAAAGAACACTGAAGCTTTCTTT. It codes for CASSQVGEKNTEAFF.

This clone was counted once. The rearrangement joins TRBV7-9 to TRBJ2-1, with D perhaps TRBD1 (6 bases). CDR3 size: 15 residues. V lost 0 bases and J lost 7, with 13 bases in between. CDR1 and CDR2 (germline): SEHNR, FQNEAQ (reference sequence). The CDR3 reads CASSLAATGRNEQFF. CDR3 DNA: TGTGCCAGCAGCTTAGCCGCGACAGGTCGGAATGAGCAGTTCTTC.

The genes are TRBV9 and TRBJ2-3; maybe TRBD2 (6 bases). V was pared by 5 bases and J by 5 bases, with 18 bases between. Per the germline V gene, CDR1 is SGDLS and CDR2 is YYNGEE. This CDR3 has 15 residues. The CDR3 here is CASSRRGSLGDTQYF. The CDR3 nucleotides are TGTGCCAGCAGTCGCCGGGGGAGCCTAGGAGATACGCAGTATTTT.

The chain has TRBV11-2 and TRBJ2-1, with 9 bases matching TRBD2. This CDR3 spans 16 amino acids. Germline lookup yields CDR1 SGHAT and CDR2 FQNNGV. Unmatched junction bases numbered 4, after V lost 1 base and J lost 3 bases. CDR3 DNA: TGTGCCAGCAGCTTAGGCATAGCGGGGGTCTACAATGAGCAGTTCTTC. It encodes CASSLGIAGVYNEQFF.

The J gene is TRBJ2-4, the V gene TRBV30; D gene ambiguous. Trimming stripped 2 bases from V and 0 bases from J, with 8 bases between. This CDR3 has 14 residues. Per germline, CDR1 GTSNPN and CDR2 SVGIG (reference sequence). CDR3 nucleotides: TGTGCCTGGAGTACCCTACTAGCCAAAAACATTCAGTACTTC. Its protein is CAWSTLLAKNIQYF.

Remarks on this clone: The junction differs from germline at one of its ends, possibly a read error. Other DNA sequences within the sample encode an identical CDR3. This chain connects TRBV15 to TRBJ2-6; weak D call: TRBD2 (6 bases). This CDR3 is built from 17 residues. The V gene's germline CDR1 is LNHNV and CDR2 YYDKDF (reference sequence). The CDR3 loop is CATSRDLGGTGANVLTF. The CDR3, as DNA: TGCGCCACCAGCAGAGATCTGGGGGGTACAGGGGCCAACGTCCTGACTTTC.

In the case of this clone: A junction end diverges from the germline sequence, so it may reflect a read error. The chain couples TRBV7-9 to TRBJ2-3; unclear D gene. The CDR3 consists of 11 residues. Germline V gene data show CDR1 as SEHNR and CDR2 as FQNEAQ (reference sequence). CDR3 coding DNA: TGTTCCAGCAGCTTTATAGATACGCAGTATTTT. This codes for CSSSFIDTQYF.

This clone was picked up one time. The rearrangement links TRBV5-1 to TRBJ2-5; 7 bases are a match to TRBD1. CDR3 length equals 12 residues. Per the germline V gene, CDR1 is SGHRS and CDR2 is YFSETQ. V trimming: 9 bases; J trimming: 5 bases; junction bases outside the gene matches: 7. CDR3 bases: TGCGCCACTCGAGGGGGCCTGGAGACCCAGTACTTC. Its translation: CATRGGLETQYF.

This sequence joins TRBV11-3 and TRBJ2-2, with TRBD1 as a possible D gene (5 bases). V lost 0 bases, J lost 1 base, and 12 bases lay in between. Germline CDR1 is SGHNT and CDR2 is YENEEA. CDR3 length equals 17 residues. The CDR3, as DNA: TGTGCCAGCAGCTTAGATCTCCGGCAGGGGAACACCGGGGAGCTGTTTTTT. Its translation is CASSLDLRQGNTGELFF.

V gene TRBV21-1 combines with J gene TRBJ2-7; the DNA was not used to check the table's D call, TRBD1. TRBV21-1 is designated a pseudogene. The CDR3 has 19 residues. In DNA form, the CDR3 reads TGTGCCAGCAGCAAATACACTTCGGAACAGGACCTTAGCTCCTACGAGCAGTACTTC. Translating gives CASSKYTSEQDLSSYEQYF.

J is TRBJ1-2 and V is TRBV30; 9 bases map to TRBD1. Germline assignment: CDR1 GTSNPN and CDR2 SVGIG (reference sequence). CDR3 length: 17 amino acids. With V trimmed by 3 bases and J by 1 base, 12 bases remained unmatched. The CDR3: CAWRGETGGWSNYGYTF. The CDR3 region has the DNA TGTGCCTGGAGGGGGGAAACAGGGGGCTGGAGTAACTATGGCTACACCTTC.

The rearrangement joins TRBV5-4 to TRBJ1-2; TRBD1 might be the D (5 bases). The CDR3 runs 13 residues. CDR1 is SGHNT and CDR2 is YYREEE in the germline V gene (reference sequence). Trimming removed 5 bases at V and 4 bases at J, with 12 bases between. The CDR3 nucleotides are TGTGCCAGCAGACCCGACAGTAGCTATGGCTACACCTTC. Translated, it gives CASRPDSSYGYTF.

The CDR3 protein is CASSYGGQGGNSPLHF. The CDR3 DNA sequence: TGTGCCAGCAGTTACGGGGGCCAGGGAGGGAATTCACCCCTCCACTTT. The chain employs TRBV6-6 and TRBJ1-6; TRBD1 is a possible D gene (6 bases). The CDR3 spans 16 residues. V shed 2 bases and J shed 7 bases, with 15 bases lying between them. Germline CDR1 MNHNY, CDR2 SVGAGI (reference sequence).

The rearrangement joins TRBV25-1 to TRBJ1-1; TRBD1 matches 10 bases. The CDR3 is 16 residues long. In germline, CDR1 is MGHDK, CDR2 SYGVNS. Losses at the gene ends were 2 bases for V and 1 base for J; bases not matched to a gene: 4. DNA for the CDR3: TGTGCCAGCAGTGAACTTCGGACAGGGGGGAACACTGAAGCTTTCTTT. This gives the protein CASSELRTGGNTEAFF.

The rearrangement links TRBV7-9 to TRBJ2-7; weak D call: TRBD2 (5 bases). The CDR3 runs to 13 residues. V was shortened by 5 bases and J by 4 bases, with 12 bases between the two germline ends. The germline V gene encodes CDR1 SEHNR and CDR2 FQNEAQ (reference sequence). Here the CDR3 DNA reads TGTGCCAGCAGCCCCGCGGGTTGGTACGAGCAGTACTTC. This encodes CASSPAGWYEQYF.

This sequence joins TRBV27 and TRBJ2-1; TRBD2 aligns across 11 bases. V lost 3 bases, J lost 9 bases, and 10 bases stayed unmatched. The CDR3 is 16 amino acids. The germline V gene has CDR1 MNHEY and CDR2 SMNVEV (reference sequence). CDR3 residues: CASSLLTSGSYLEQFF. The CDR3 coding sequence is TGTGCCAGCAGTTTGCTCACTAGCGGGAGTTATCTTGAGCAGTTCTTC.

The J gene is TRBJ2-1, the V gene TRBV7-9; 9 nucleotides match TRBD2. Trimming cost V 4 bases and J 5 bases; bases outside gene matches: 12. CDR3 size: 17 residues. Germline V CDR1 and CDR2: SEHNR, FQNEAQ (reference sequence). CDR3 residues: CASSYGASSGDNNEQFF. The CDR3 DNA reads as TGTGCCAGCAGCTACGGGGCGTCTAGCGGGGACAACAATGAGCAGTTCTTC. Full variable domain (rest looked up from reference TRBV7-9 and TRBJ2-1): DTGVSQNPRHKITKRGQNVTFRCDPISEHNRLYWYRQTLGQGPEFLTYFQNEAQLEKSRLLSDRFSAERPKGSFSTLEIQRTEQGDSAMYLCASSYGASSGDNNEQFFGPGTRLTVL.

The CDR3 spells CASSLGDLGSDTQYF. CDR3 sequence (DNA): TGCGCCAGCAGCCTGGGCGACCTAGGTTCAGATACGCAGTATTTT. V gene TRBV5-1 combines with J gene TRBJ2-3; D remains ambiguous. This CDR3 is built from 15 residues. CDR1 and CDR2 (germline): SGHRS, YFSETQ. Deletions cut 4 bases from V and 4 bases from J, with 16 bases between.

This chain joins TRBV7-6 and TRBJ2-1; 12 positions match TRBD2. Per germline, CDR1 SGHVS and CDR2 FNYEAQ. The CDR3 spans 16 residues. Germline trimming cut 5 bases from V and 9 bases from J; bases unmatched to any gene: 11. CDR3 region: CASSLRTSGMSAEQFF. The CDR3 DNA sequence: TGTGCCAGCAGCCTCAGGACTAGCGGGATGTCGGCTGAGCAGTTCTTC.

The V call is TRBV6-4, the J call TRBJ2-1; TRBD2 agrees at 9 bases. The length of the CDR3 is 14 residues. Germline V gene data show CDR1 as MRHNA and CDR2 as SNTAGT. Unmatched junction bases numbered 8, after V lost 5 bases and J lost 9 bases. CDR3 in DNA: TGTGCCAGCAGTCTTAGCGGGAGTAACGGTGAGCAGTTCTTC. Its translation is CASSLSGSNGEQFF.

This chain links TRBV11-1 with TRBJ2-2, with TRBD1 matching over 8 bases. The CDR3 extends over 14 amino acids. The ends lost 5 bases at V and 7 bases at J; junction bases unmatched: 6. Germline V lookup: CDR1 SGHAT, CDR2 FQDESV (reference sequence). CDR3 region: CASSKGQGNGELFF. The DNA for the CDR3 is TGTGCCAGCAGCAAAGGACAGGGAAACGGGGAGCTGTTTTTT.

V gene TRBV6-5 combines with J gene TRBJ2-1, with 10 nucleotides matching TRBD2. The V and J ends lost 0 bases and 5 bases, in that order; junction bases with no gene match: 4. Germline CDR1 reads MNHEY; CDR2 reads SVGAGI. CDR3 length equals 16 residues. In nucleotides, the CDR3 is TGTGCCAGCAGTTACTCGACTAGCGGGCCTGACAATGAGCAGTTCTTC. Protein: CASSYSTSGPDNEQFF.